These T cell receptor beta chains were read from a single sample in a study of T cell responses to AZD1222 COVID-19 vaccine. Clones were sequenced by immunoSEQ multiplex PCR, and TCRdb holds only the in-frame ones, with some missing. The sample consists of 90,000 to 150,000 clones, around 85% of them appearing once. Sequences were derived from peripheral blood, sampled on day 0 of AZD1222 vaccination. The receptor source for this set is an adult in good health. Both conserved end residues are part of each CDR3.

TRBV6-2/TRBV6-3,CASSYPTGRSSNEQFF
TRBV7-9,CASSLLRAQGAFGYEQYF
TRBV5-1,CASGGFREGSETQYF
TRBV21-1,CASSKRGSGNQPQHF
TRBV6-4,CASAQDSGNTIYF
TRBV5-5,CASGLGTGGARAFF
TRBV18,CASSPPASTDTQYF
TRBV7-9,CASSSGLTGELFF
TRBV5-1,CASSLRSASASYEQYF
TRBV23-1,CAQDRAGEKLFF
TRBV28,CASSLRAGGEFF
TRBV30,CASLSLAKNIQYF
TRBV7-8,CASSIRTSGTTDTQYF
TRBV27,CASSLRVGGRNGNQPQHF
TRBV6-6,CASSRDRGDYGYTF
TRBV30,CAWSALGQGDYGYTF
TRBV20-1,CSASFLRSGILSTGELFF
TRBV5-4,CASSLNTGATNEKLFF
TRBV21-1,CASSKVAGQGIAQYF
TRBV30,CAWSVPPRDRGFMNTEAFF
TRBV28,CASSSQGRIGPNYEQYF
TRBV30,CAWSGQKGNEQFF
TRBV25-1,CASSEGTANEKLFF
TRBV30,CAWNAGRTNTEAFF
TRBV19,CASTGPTYNEQFF
TRBV28,CASSQDSLTSGNTIYF
TRBV7-6,CASSLTIAGSYNEQFF
TRBV28,CASRGGHRQPQHF
TRBV19,CASSIEASDTDTQYF
TRBV12-3/TRBV12-4,CASSTGIAGELFF
TRBV29-1,CSVEVGRSGYTF
TRBV27,CASSSLQLAGVRNEQFF
TRBV28,CASSLPPRQGNQPQHF
TRBV3-1/TRBV3-2,CASSQDLGGLAKNIQYF
TRBV24-1,CATSEGGVGYTF
TRBV6-4,CASSTKQGLGGELFF
TRBV9,CASSVGLTGRGYTF
TRBV3-1/TRBV3-2,CASSRYRQGARETQYF
TRBV5-4,CASSPFGSGRNTGELFF
TRBV19,CASRPGQGNRYTF
TRBV19,CASSSRADIQYF
TRBV29-1,CSAAGTGGSGELFF
TRBV2,CASSEDENYGYTF
TRBV28,CASTKGGAIQPQHF